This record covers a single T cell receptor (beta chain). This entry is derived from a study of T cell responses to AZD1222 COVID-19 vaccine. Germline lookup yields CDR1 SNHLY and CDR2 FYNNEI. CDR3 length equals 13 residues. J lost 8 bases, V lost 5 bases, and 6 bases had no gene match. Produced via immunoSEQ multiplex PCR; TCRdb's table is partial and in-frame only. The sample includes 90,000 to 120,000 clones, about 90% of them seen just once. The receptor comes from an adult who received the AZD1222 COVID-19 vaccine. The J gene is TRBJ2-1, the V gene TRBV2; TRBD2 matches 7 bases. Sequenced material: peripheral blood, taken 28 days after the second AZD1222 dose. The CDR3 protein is CASSLGLADEQFF. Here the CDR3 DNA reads TGTGCCAGCAGTCTAGGGCTAGCGGATGAGCAGTTCTTC.